The rows below give T cell receptor beta chains drawn from one sample of a study of blood T cell repertoires in COVID-19. TCRdb keeps only in-frame clones here, not all; method: immunoSEQ multiplex PCR. Among a few hundred thousand clones listed, about 83% were seen once. Material: PBMCs or T cells enriched from blood (not recorded which). Receptors were obtained from a woman aged 40 to 50 who had recovered from COVID-19. The conserved cysteine and the conserved F or W are not part of the CDR3 here. The listing skips clone size in some rows; elsewhere it reads once, few, many or a size class.

NA | TRBV5-4 | ASSPTSGSENTGELF
NA | TRBV30 | AWSGLLAGAGELF
few | TRBV11-2 | ASSLSGTTGNTIY
few | TRBV19 | ASSIMSSEYNEQF
NA | TRBV7-2 | ASSLAAGALSDTQY
NA | TRBV6-5 | ASIGPSYGYT
NA | TRBV7-2 | ASSLAWAGELF
NA | TRBV4-3 | ASSPTYSLAFQETQY
few | TRBV5-1 | ASSFGGRLMETQY
once | TRBV18 | ASSPQGARNTIY
once | TRBV7-3 | ASSFRTASYEQY
NA | TRBV2 | ASLRTASNQPQH
NA | TRBV27 | ASGTSGNHEQY
NA | TRBV2 | ASLRGSLTYEQY
NA | TRBV13 | ASSLDAGYNEQF
NA | TRBV4-1 | ASSQGPGLAAYNEQF
NA | TRBV4-1 | ASSQDSRAGETQY
once | TRBV27 | ASSLGQGVTDTQY
NA | TRBV19 | ASSKGDRHTGELF
NA | TRBV11-2 | ASSLSVNSNQPQH
NA | TRBV28 | ASSLRDRGFETQY
NA | TRBV19 | ASTLTGGGGNQPQH
NA | TRBV4-3 | ASSLDLGGGRELF